A selection of T cell receptor beta chains follows, all from one sample in a study of blood T cells in healthy people across ages. TCRdb reanalysed the 5' RACE reads using MiXCR and keeps one entry per CDR3 protein. The table records 850,000 to 1,100,000 distinct CDR3 sequences, under 40% of them present only once. What was sequenced was blood. These TCRs come from a young man in good health. Each CDR3 is given with its conserved first and last residue. A D gene is named only where the DNA matches it firmly. Some rows mark clone size as missing; the rest say once, few, many or name a class of expanded clone.

d_gene: .; v_gene: TRBV11-2; abundance: .; j_gene: TRBJ2-3; CDR3nt: TGTGCCAGCAGCTTTAACCCTGGTTCTAGCGGCACAGATACGCAGTATTTT; CDR3aa: CASSFNPGSSGTDTQYF
d_gene: .; v_gene: TRBV6-5; abundance: many; j_gene: TRBJ2-2; CDR3nt: TGTGCCAGCGCGTTAACGAACACCGGGGAGCTGTTTTTT; CDR3aa: CASALTNTGELFF
d_gene: .; v_gene: TRBV7-6; abundance: .; j_gene: TRBJ2-5; CDR3nt: TGTGCCTGCAGCTTATTCCTCACAGGGCCCCAAGAGACCCAGTACTTC; CDR3aa: CACSLFLTGPQETQYF
d_gene: TRBD1; v_gene: TRBV2; abundance: .; j_gene: TRBJ1-4; CDR3nt: TGTGCCAGCAGTGGAGGGACAGCCGGAAAACTGTTTTTT; CDR3aa: CASSGGTAGKLFF
d_gene: .; v_gene: TRBV6-2/TRBV6-3; abundance: .; j_gene: TRBJ1-1; CDR3nt: TGTGCCAGCAGTTACCCGGGGTCCCAAGCTTTCTTT; CDR3aa: CASSYPGSQAFF
d_gene: .; v_gene: TRBV7-2; abundance: many; j_gene: TRBJ2-5; CDR3nt: TGTGCCAGCAGCTTAAATAATCTGGAGACCCAGTACTTC; CDR3aa: CASSLNNLETQYF
d_gene: TRBD1; v_gene: TRBV5-1; abundance: .; j_gene: TRBJ1-1; CDR3nt: TGCGCCAGCAGCTGGACGGGACAGGCGAACACTGAAGCTTTCTTT; CDR3aa: CASSWTGQANTEAFF
d_gene: TRBD1; v_gene: TRBV4-2; abundance: .; j_gene: TRBJ1-2; CDR3nt: TGTGCCAGCAGCCAAGAGGACAGGAATGGCTACACCTTC; CDR3aa: CASSQEDRNGYTF
d_gene: .; v_gene: TRBV20-1; abundance: many; j_gene: TRBJ2-4; CDR3nt: TGCAGTGCTAGAGATCGGCAGGGACCCTATGGGGACATTCAGTACTTC; CDR3aa: CSARDRQGPYGDIQYF
d_gene: TRBD2; v_gene: TRBV29-1; abundance: .; j_gene: TRBJ2-4; CDR3nt: TGCAGCGTTGCGGACTGGGGGAGCGGGGACATTCAGTACTTC; CDR3aa: CSVADWGSGDIQYF
d_gene: TRBD2; v_gene: TRBV5-1; abundance: few; j_gene: TRBJ2-3; CDR3nt: TGCGCCAGCAGCGAGATGGTTAGCGGGGGCACAGATACGCAGTATTTT; CDR3aa: CASSEMVSGGTDTQYF
d_gene: .; v_gene: TRBV20-1; abundance: few; j_gene: TRBJ2-5; CDR3nt: TGCAGTGCTACATCGGGAACCAGCCCCGTGGAGACCCAGTACTTC; CDR3aa: CSATSGTSPVETQYF
d_gene: .; v_gene: TRBV2; abundance: .; j_gene: TRBJ2-5; CDR3nt: TGTGCCAGCAGTGAATCGACGGTCCAAGAGACCCAGTACTTC; CDR3aa: CASSESTVQETQYF
d_gene: TRBD1; v_gene: TRBV27; abundance: .; j_gene: TRBJ1-1; CDR3nt: TGTGCCAGCAGTTTCCGCCGGGACAGCAACATGAACACTGAAGCTTTCTTT; CDR3aa: CASSFRRDSNMNTEAFF
d_gene: .; v_gene: TRBV20-1; abundance: .; j_gene: TRBJ2-2; CDR3nt: TGCAGTGCTAGACAGGGAACGAACACCGGGGAGCTGTTTTTT; CDR3aa: CSARQGTNTGELFF
d_gene: TRBD1; v_gene: TRBV12-3/TRBV12-4; abundance: few; j_gene: TRBJ1-3; CDR3nt: TGTGCCAGCAGTTCCCGGGACAGGGACGACACCATATATTTT; CDR3aa: CASSSRDRDDTIYF
d_gene: TRBD1; v_gene: TRBV5-1; abundance: .; j_gene: TRBJ1-4; CDR3nt: TGCGCCAGCAGCTTAGGACAGGGTGCCAATGAAAAACTGTTTTTT; CDR3aa: CASSLGQGANEKLFF
d_gene: .; v_gene: TRBV5-1; abundance: few; j_gene: TRBJ1-2; CDR3nt: TGCGCCAGCAGCTCAGGAGGCAACATTAACTATGGCTACACCTTC; CDR3aa: CASSSGGNINYGYTF
d_gene: TRBD1; v_gene: TRBV4-2; abundance: .; j_gene: TRBJ1-1; CDR3nt: TGTGCCAGCAGCCCTGATCAGGGGGAGGGAGCTTTCTTT; CDR3aa: CASSPDQGEGAFF
d_gene: TRBD1; v_gene: TRBV6-1; abundance: few; j_gene: TRBJ1-6; CDR3nt: TGTGCCAGCAGCGAGAGGACAGGATTCTCACCCCTCCACTTT; CDR3aa: CASSERTGFSPLHF
d_gene: TRBD1; v_gene: TRBV2; abundance: .; j_gene: TRBJ1-4; CDR3nt: TGTGCCAGCAGTGAAGCGCGGGGGACAGCCAGGTCCACTAATGAAAAACTGTTTTTT; CDR3aa: CASSEARGTARSTNEKLFF
d_gene: .; v_gene: TRBV5-8; abundance: .; j_gene: TRBJ1-1; CDR3nt: TGTGCCAGCAGCTTGCCGGGGGGCCACACTGAAGCTTTCTTT; CDR3aa: CASSLPGGHTEAFF
d_gene: .; v_gene: TRBV5-1; abundance: .; j_gene: TRBJ2-4; CDR3nt: TGCGCCAGCAGCGTTCAAGCAGGGGCGCGAGAGCAGTACTTC; CDR3aa: CASSVQAGAREQYF
d_gene: .; v_gene: TRBV2; abundance: .; j_gene: TRBJ2-3; CDR3nt: TGTGCCAGCAGGGATCTGAGGACAGATACGCAGTATTTT; CDR3aa: CASRDLRTDTQYF
d_gene: TRBD1; v_gene: TRBV9; abundance: few; j_gene: TRBJ2-1; CDR3nt: TGTGCCAGCAGCGTAGGGGTGGTGAGACAGGGTAAAAAGGGGTCCTACAATGAGCAGTTCTTC; CDR3aa: CASSVGVVRQGKKGSYNEQFF
d_gene: TRBD1; v_gene: TRBV14; abundance: once; j_gene: TRBJ2-1; CDR3nt: TGTGCCAGCAGCCCCGCGACAGGGGGCTACAATGAGCAGTTCTTC; CDR3aa: CASSPATGGYNEQFF
d_gene: .; v_gene: TRBV2; abundance: .; j_gene: TRBJ1-5; CDR3nt: TGTGCCAGCACGAGGGGTCATCAGCCCCAGCATTTT; CDR3aa: CASTRGHQPQHF
d_gene: .; v_gene: TRBV10-3; abundance: .; j_gene: TRBJ1-2; CDR3nt: TGTGCCACCTCACAGCTATCGGCAGCTTCTATCTATGGCTACACCTTC; CDR3aa: CATSQLSAASIYGYTF
d_gene: .; v_gene: TRBV28; abundance: .; j_gene: TRBJ2-1; CDR3nt: TGTGCCAGCAGTTCTACCGGACCTTACAATGAGCAGTTCTTC; CDR3aa: CASSSTGPYNEQFF
d_gene: .; v_gene: TRBV30; abundance: .; j_gene: TRBJ1-4; CDR3nt: TGTGCCTGGAGGCTAACGCCCTCGGCGGAACTGTTTTTT; CDR3aa: CAWRLTPSAELFF
d_gene: TRBD1; v_gene: TRBV6-2/TRBV6-3; abundance: few; j_gene: TRBJ2-1; CDR3nt: TGTGCCAGCAGAGTACAGGGGGTCAGCTACAATGAGCAGTTCTTC; CDR3aa: CASRVQGVSYNEQFF
d_gene: .; v_gene: TRBV12-5; abundance: .; j_gene: TRBJ2-2; CDR3nt: TGTGCTAGTGGAATTGGGACCGACGGGGCCGGGGAGCTGTTTTTT; CDR3aa: CASGIGTDGAGELFF
d_gene: .; v_gene: TRBV28; abundance: few; j_gene: TRBJ2-4; CDR3nt: TGTGCCAGCAGTCAGCAGGTACTCAAAAACATTCAGTACTTC; CDR3aa: CASSQQVLKNIQYF
d_gene: TRBD1; v_gene: TRBV20-1; abundance: few; j_gene: TRBJ1-4; CDR3nt: TGCAGTGCTAGAACCGGGACAGGGCTCTCCGGAAAACTGTTTTTT; CDR3aa: CSARTGTGLSGKLFF
d_gene: TRBD1; v_gene: TRBV27; abundance: few; j_gene: TRBJ1-1; CDR3nt: TGTGCCAGCAGGTCGGACAGGGGGCGGACTGAAGCTTTCTTT; CDR3aa: CASRSDRGRTEAFF
d_gene: TRBD1; v_gene: TRBV28; abundance: .; j_gene: TRBJ2-7; CDR3nt: TGTGCCAGCAGCTCCAGACAGGGGATAGTCGAGCAGTACTTC; CDR3aa: CASSSRQGIVEQYF
d_gene: .; v_gene: TRBV27; abundance: .; j_gene: TRBJ2-6; CDR3nt: TGTGCCAGCAGTTTAACGGCAGGGGCGTACGGGGCCAACGTCCTGACTTTC; CDR3aa: CASSLTAGAYGANVLTF
d_gene: .; v_gene: TRBV25-1; abundance: .; j_gene: TRBJ1-2; CDR3nt: TGTGCCAGCAGTGAATTTGGACTTGGTCCCTATGGCTACACCTTC; CDR3aa: CASSEFGLGPYGYTF
d_gene: .; v_gene: TRBV7-2; abundance: .; j_gene: TRBJ2-1; CDR3nt: TGTGCGCAAGCACGGGGCGTTGGCTCCTACAATGAGCAGTTCTTC; CDR3aa: CAQARGVGSYNEQFF
d_gene: .; v_gene: TRBV27; abundance: .; j_gene: TRBJ2-1; CDR3nt: TGTGCCAGCAGTTTGAGACAGCCCCCTGGAGATGAGCAGTTCTTC; CDR3aa: CASSLRQPPGDEQFF
d_gene: .; v_gene: TRBV3-1; abundance: few; j_gene: TRBJ2-3; CDR3nt: TGTGCCAGCAGCCAAGAAGTGGGCAGCACAGATACGCAGTATTTT; CDR3aa: CASSQEVGSTDTQYF
d_gene: TRBD2; v_gene: TRBV27; abundance: few; j_gene: TRBJ2-2; CDR3nt: TGTGCCAGCAGAAACCGGGGGGGCGTCGCCACCGGGGAGCTGTTTTTT; CDR3aa: CASRNRGGVATGELFF
d_gene: TRBD2; v_gene: TRBV4-3; abundance: few; j_gene: TRBJ2-3; CDR3nt: TGCGCCAGCAGCCAAGATATTCTAGGGGGTAGCGGGGGGACAGATACGCAGTATTTT; CDR3aa: CASSQDILGGSGGTDTQYF
d_gene: .; v_gene: TRBV6-2/TRBV6-3; abundance: few; j_gene: TRBJ1-2; CDR3nt: TGTGCCAGCAGTCTCCCGACCTTGGACCGGACGTATGGCTACACCTTC; CDR3aa: CASSLPTLDRTYGYTF
d_gene: .; v_gene: TRBV4-3; abundance: .; j_gene: TRBJ2-3; CDR3nt: TGCGCCAGCAGCCCCAGGAAGGGGGTCGATACGCAGTATTTT; CDR3aa: CASSPRKGVDTQYF
d_gene: .; v_gene: TRBV9; abundance: few; j_gene: TRBJ1-4; CDR3nt: TGTGCCAGCAGCGTAGAAGGTCTCGGTCGGTCGCATGAAAAACTGTTTTTT; CDR3aa: CASSVEGLGRSHEKLFF
d_gene: .; v_gene: TRBV6-2/TRBV6-3; abundance: .; j_gene: TRBJ2-7; CDR3nt: TGTGCCAGCAGCTCAGGGGTCTCCCCGCCCTACGAGCAGTACTTC; CDR3aa: CASSSGVSPPYEQYF
d_gene: .; v_gene: TRBV12-3/TRBV12-4; abundance: .; j_gene: TRBJ2-3; CDR3nt: TGTGCCAGCAGCATAGCGGAAAGCACAGATACGCAGTATTTT; CDR3aa: CASSIAESTDTQYF
d_gene: .; v_gene: TRBV6-1; abundance: .; j_gene: TRBJ1-2; CDR3nt: TGTGCCAGCAGTGAATTAATGGACAGCCCTTTTGGAGGCTACACCTTC; CDR3aa: CASSELMDSPFGGYTF
d_gene: TRBD1; v_gene: TRBV28; abundance: .; j_gene: TRBJ2-3; CDR3nt: TGTGCCAGCAGTTTCCCGGACAGGGTGAAAGATACGCAGTATTTT; CDR3aa: CASSFPDRVKDTQYF
d_gene: TRBD1; v_gene: TRBV6-5; abundance: .; j_gene: TRBJ1-1; CDR3nt: TGTGCCAGCACCGGGACAGGGGGTTATACTGAAGCTTTCTTT; CDR3aa: CASTGTGGYTEAFF
d_gene: .; v_gene: TRBV13; abundance: few; j_gene: TRBJ2-3; CDR3nt: TGTGCCAGCAGCCCCCCCCGGGACTTCCATGGGGGGACAGATACGCAGTATTTT; CDR3aa: CASSPPRDFHGGTDTQYF
d_gene: TRBD1; v_gene: TRBV20-1; abundance: .; j_gene: TRBJ1-1; CDR3nt: TGCAGTGCTAGAGAGTGGCGACAGGGGGACACTGAGGCTTTCTTT; CDR3aa: CSAREWRQGDTEAFF
d_gene: .; v_gene: TRBV9; abundance: .; j_gene: TRBJ1-1; CDR3nt: TGTGCCAGCAGCGTAGGTAACATGAACACTGAAGCTTTCTTT; CDR3aa: CASSVGNMNTEAFF
d_gene: .; v_gene: TRBV12-3/TRBV12-4; abundance: many; j_gene: TRBJ1-5; CDR3nt: TGTGCCAGCAGCCCAGGGAGCAATCAGCCCCAGCATTTT; CDR3aa: CASSPGSNQPQHF
d_gene: .; v_gene: TRBV7-9; abundance: .; j_gene: TRBJ2-3; CDR3nt: TGTGCCAGCAGCTTAGGATGGCAGGTTGCAGATACGCAGTATTTT; CDR3aa: CASSLGWQVADTQYF
d_gene: .; v_gene: TRBV28; abundance: few; j_gene: TRBJ1-1; CDR3nt: TGTGCCAGCACTGATCCTGGGGTAAACACTGAAGCTTTCTTT; CDR3aa: CASTDPGVNTEAFF
d_gene: TRBD1; v_gene: TRBV29-1; abundance: few; j_gene: TRBJ2-5; CDR3nt: TGCAGCGTCGTCCCGGGACAGGGCCACCAAGAGACCCAGTACTTC; CDR3aa: CSVVPGQGHQETQYF
d_gene: .; v_gene: TRBV12-3/TRBV12-4; abundance: .; j_gene: TRBJ1-6; CDR3nt: TGTGCCAGCAGTGCAGGGACCAGGGGTATTTCACCCCTCCACTTT; CDR3aa: CASSAGTRGISPLHF